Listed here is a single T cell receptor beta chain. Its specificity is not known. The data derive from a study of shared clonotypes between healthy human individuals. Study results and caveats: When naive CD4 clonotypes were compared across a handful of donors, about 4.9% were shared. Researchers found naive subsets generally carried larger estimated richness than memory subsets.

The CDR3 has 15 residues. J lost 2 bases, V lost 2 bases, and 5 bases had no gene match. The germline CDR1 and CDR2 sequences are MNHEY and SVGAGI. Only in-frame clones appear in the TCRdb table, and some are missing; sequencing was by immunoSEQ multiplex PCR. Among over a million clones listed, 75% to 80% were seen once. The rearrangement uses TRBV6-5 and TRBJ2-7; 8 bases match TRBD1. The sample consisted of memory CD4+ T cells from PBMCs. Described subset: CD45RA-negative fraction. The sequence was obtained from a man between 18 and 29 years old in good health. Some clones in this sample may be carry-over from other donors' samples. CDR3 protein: CASSYGDRGPYEQYF. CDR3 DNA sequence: TGTGCCAGCAGTTACGGCGACAGGGGACCCTACGAGCAGTACTTC.